The T cell receptor (beta chain) under discussion was sequenced for a study of blood T cell repertoires in COVID-19. Study-wide background: From the United States, Italy and Spain came samples of acute and convalescent COVID-19. T cells, B-cell-depleted T cells, or PBMCs supplied cDNA or gDNA.

How the authors handled the data: Amplifying reference gene primers gave estimates of nucleated cell counts. This table comes from immunoSEQ multiplex PCR, and its TCRdb copy is limited to in-frame clones, with some not included. V and J calls and clone size are those listed in that table; D and trimming were worked out from the DNA. The table has approximately 210,000 clones, more than 75% seen once; the top ten hold 9.5% to 15%. Germline V lookup: CDR1 MNHEY, CDR2 SVGEGT. V gave up 2 bases and J gave up 4 bases, with 14 bases separating them. CDR3 size: 15 residues. The gene calls are TRBV6-2 or TRBV6-3 and TRBJ2-5, with D perhaps matching TRBD1 (6 bases). Material: peripheral blood. This TCR was sampled from a woman in her 40s with acute or convalescent COVID-19. CDR3 protein: CASSYRTGWGETQYF. The CDR3 nucleotides are TGTGCCAGCAGTTACCGTACAGGGTGGGGAGAGACCCAGTACTTC.